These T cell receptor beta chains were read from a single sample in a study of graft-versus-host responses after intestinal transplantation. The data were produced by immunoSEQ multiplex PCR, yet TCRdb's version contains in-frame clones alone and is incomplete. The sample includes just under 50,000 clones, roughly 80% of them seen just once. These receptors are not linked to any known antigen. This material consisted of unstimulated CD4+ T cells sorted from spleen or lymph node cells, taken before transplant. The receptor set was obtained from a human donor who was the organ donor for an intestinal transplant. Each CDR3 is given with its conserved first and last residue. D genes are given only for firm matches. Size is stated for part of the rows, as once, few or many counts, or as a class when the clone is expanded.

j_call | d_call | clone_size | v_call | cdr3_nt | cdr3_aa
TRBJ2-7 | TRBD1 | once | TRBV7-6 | TGTGCCAGCAGCTTAACAGGGGGCTACGAGCAGTACTTC | CASSLTGGYEQYF
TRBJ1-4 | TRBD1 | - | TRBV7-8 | TGTGCCAGCAGCCCGCCGGCAGGGGGAAATGAAAAACTGTTTTTT | CASSPPAGGNEKLFF
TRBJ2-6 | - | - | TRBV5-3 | TGTGCCAGAAGCTTGGTTCAGGGCCCCAACTGCTCTGGGGCCAACGTCCTGACTTTC | CARSLVQGPNCSGANVLTF
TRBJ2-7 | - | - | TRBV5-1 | TGCGCCAGCAGCGCCAGGGATCTGTCCTACGAGCAGTACTTC | CASSARDLSYEQYF
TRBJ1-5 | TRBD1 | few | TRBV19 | TGTGCCAGTAGGTCGGCCAGGGGGTTAGAGCCCCAGCATTTT | CASRSARGLEPQHF
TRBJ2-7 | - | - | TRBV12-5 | TGTGCTAGTGGTTTGGGGGACAAAAACTACGAGCAGTACTTC | CASGLGDKNYEQYF
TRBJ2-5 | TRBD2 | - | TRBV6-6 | TGTGCCAGCAGTTACTCGAGCGGGAGGGCGAAGACCCAGTACTTC | CASSYSSGRAKTQYF
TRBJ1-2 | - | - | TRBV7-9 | TGTGCCAGCAGCTTAGACAGGGTTGGCTACACCTTC | CASSLDRVGYTF
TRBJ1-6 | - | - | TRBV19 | TGTGCCAGTACCGCCAGAGGGCAGGGGCAGTCACCCCTCCACTTT | CASTARGQGQSPLHF
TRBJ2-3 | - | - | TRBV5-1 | TGCGCCAGCAGCTTGGACAGGACCTACACAGATACGCAGTATTTT | CASSLDRTYTDTQYF
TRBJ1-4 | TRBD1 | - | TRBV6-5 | TGTGCCAGCACGGACAGGGGGAATGAAAAACTGTTTTTT | CASTDRGNEKLFF
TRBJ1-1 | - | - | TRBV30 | TGTGCCTGGAGTGGACCGGGGGGCACTGAAGCTTTCTTT | CAWSGPGGTEAFF
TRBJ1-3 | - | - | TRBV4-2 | TGTGCCAGCAGCCAAGATCTCGGCAGGGGCTCTGGAAACACCATATATTTT | CASSQDLGRGSGNTIYF
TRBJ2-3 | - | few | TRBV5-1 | TGCGCCAGCAGCTTGGGACTAGCAGATACGCAGTATTTT | CASSLGLADTQYF
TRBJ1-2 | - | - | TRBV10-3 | TGTGCCATCAGTGAGTCGGCTACAAGGGGCTATGGCTACACCTTC | CAISESATRGYGYTF
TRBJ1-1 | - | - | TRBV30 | TGTGCCTGGAGTGTCTCTTCCACACCTTACACTGAAGCTTTCTTT | CAWSVSSTPYTEAFF
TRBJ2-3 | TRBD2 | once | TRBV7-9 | TGTGCCAGCAGCTTGGCCCCGACTAGCGGGAGGACAGATACGCAGTATTTT | CASSLAPTSGRTDTQYF
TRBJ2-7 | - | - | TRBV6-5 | TGTGCCAGCAGTCTCGGGACACCCGAGCAGTACTTC | CASSLGTPEQYF
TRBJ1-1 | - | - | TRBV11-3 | TGTGCCAGCAGCTTAAAGTCAAACACTGAAGCTTTCTTT | CASSLKSNTEAFF
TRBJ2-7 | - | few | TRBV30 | TGTGCCTGGAGTAGGGGGAGCTACGAGCAGTACTTC | CAWSRGSYEQYF
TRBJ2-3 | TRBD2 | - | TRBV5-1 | TGCGCCAGCAGCTGGCGGGAGGACCGAGATACGCAGTATTTT | CASSWREDRDTQYF
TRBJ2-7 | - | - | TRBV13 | TGTGCCAGCAGCCGCTGGACTACCTCCTACGAGCAGTACTTC | CASSRWTTSYEQYF
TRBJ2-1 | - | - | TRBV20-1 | TGCAGTGCTTTGACGTTTTTGGGCCCGTTCTTC | CSALTFLGPFF
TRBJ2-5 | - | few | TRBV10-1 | TGCGCCAGCAGTGAGTCGTGGGGAGAGACCCAGTACTTC | CASSESWGETQYF
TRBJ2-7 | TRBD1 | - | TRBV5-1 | TGCGCCAGCAGCTTGGCCGGGACAGGGGCCCAAACCTACGAGCAGTACTTC | CASSLAGTGAQTYEQYF
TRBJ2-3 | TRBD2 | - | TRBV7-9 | TGTGCCAGCAGCTTAACGGGAGGAGCAGATACGCAGTATTTT | CASSLTGGADTQYF
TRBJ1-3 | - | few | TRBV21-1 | TGTGCCAGCAGCAAAGAGGGAGACAGGGAAGGTGGAAACACCATATATTTT | CASSKEGDREGGNTIYF
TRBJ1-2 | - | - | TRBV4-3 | TGCGCCAGCAGCCAAGATCTTTCCAGGGGTGGCTATGGCTACACCTTC | CASSQDLSRGGYGYTF
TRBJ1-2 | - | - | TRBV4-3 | TGCGCCAGCAGCCAGACGGTAGTCTATGACTATGGCTACACCTTC | CASSQTVVYDYGYTF
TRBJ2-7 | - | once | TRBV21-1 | TGTGCCAGCAGCAAAGAGGATTCCTACGAGCAGTACTTC | CASSKEDSYEQYF
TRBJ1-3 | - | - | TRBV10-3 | TGTGCCATGTCGCAGATTATAAACAATATAGCCTCTGGAAACACCATATATTTT | CAMSQIINNIASGNTIYF
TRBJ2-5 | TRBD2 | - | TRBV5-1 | TGCGCCAGCAGCTTCACAGGGACTAGCGGTCAAGAGACCCAGTACTTC | CASSFTGTSGQETQYF
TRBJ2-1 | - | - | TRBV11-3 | TGTGCCAGCAGCGATGGGGGGCAGGGAGGGTACAATGAGCAGTTCTTC | CASSDGGQGGYNEQFF
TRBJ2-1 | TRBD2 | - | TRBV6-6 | TGTGCCAGCAGTTACTCGAGGACTAGCGGGAGTTATGAGCAGTTCTTC | CASSYSRTSGSYEQFF
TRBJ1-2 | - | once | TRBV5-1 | TGCGCCAGCAGCCGAGGACAGAACTATGGCTACACCTTC | CASSRGQNYGYTF
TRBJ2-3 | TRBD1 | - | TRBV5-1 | TGCGCCAGCAGCTTGAACAGGGGGCGTGACACAGATACGCAGTATTTT | CASSLNRGRDTDTQYF
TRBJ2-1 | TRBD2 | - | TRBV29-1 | TGCAGCGTAGTCACTAGCGGGAGGGCTTGGGAGCAGTTCTTC | CSVVTSGRAWEQFF
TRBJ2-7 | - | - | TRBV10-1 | TGCGCCAGCAGTGAAGGGACGGCCTACGAGCAGTACTTC | CASSEGTAYEQYF
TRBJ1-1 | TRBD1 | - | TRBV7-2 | TGTGCCAGCAGCTTTAGAGGACAGGGGATCAACACTGAAGCTTTCTTT | CASSFRGQGINTEAFF
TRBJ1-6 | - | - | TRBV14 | TGTGCCAGCAGCCAAACCTCCTATTTCCCCCTCCACTTT | CASSQTSYFPLHF
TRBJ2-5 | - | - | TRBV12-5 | TGTGCTAGTGGCGAGACCCAGTACTTC | CASGETQYF
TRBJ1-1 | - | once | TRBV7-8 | TGTGCCAGCAGCTTAGAACTACAGGGATGGACTGAAGCTTTCTTT | CASSLELQGWTEAFF
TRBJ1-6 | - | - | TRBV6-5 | TGTGCCAGCAGTTCCCTTGGATTAAATAATTCACCCCTCCACTTT | CASSSLGLNNSPLHF
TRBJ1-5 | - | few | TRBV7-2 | TGTGCCAGCAGCTTGGGAAGGGGGGACAATCAGCCCCAGCATTTT | CASSLGRGDNQPQHF
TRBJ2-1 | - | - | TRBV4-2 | TGTGCCAGCAGCCAAGGCGGGTTTTCCTACAATGAGCAGTTCTTC | CASSQGGFSYNEQFF
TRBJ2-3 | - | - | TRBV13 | TGTGCCAGCAGCCCCGTTCCTAACTCGGATACGCAGTATTTT | CASSPVPNSDTQYF
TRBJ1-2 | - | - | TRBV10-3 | TGTGCCATCAGGACAAACTATGGCTACACCTTC | CAIRTNYGYTF
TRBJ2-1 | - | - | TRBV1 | TGCACCAGCAGCCAAGAGAGAAAGCCTTTCTCCTACAATGAGCAGTTCTTC | CTSSQERKPFSYNEQFF
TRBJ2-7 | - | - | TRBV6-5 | TGTGCCAGCGTAGCGGCTTACGAGCAGTACTTC | CASVAAYEQYF
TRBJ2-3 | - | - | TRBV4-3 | TGCGCCAGCAGCCAAGGACGGGGCAGTGGGGCGCAGTATTTT | CASSQGRGSGAQYF